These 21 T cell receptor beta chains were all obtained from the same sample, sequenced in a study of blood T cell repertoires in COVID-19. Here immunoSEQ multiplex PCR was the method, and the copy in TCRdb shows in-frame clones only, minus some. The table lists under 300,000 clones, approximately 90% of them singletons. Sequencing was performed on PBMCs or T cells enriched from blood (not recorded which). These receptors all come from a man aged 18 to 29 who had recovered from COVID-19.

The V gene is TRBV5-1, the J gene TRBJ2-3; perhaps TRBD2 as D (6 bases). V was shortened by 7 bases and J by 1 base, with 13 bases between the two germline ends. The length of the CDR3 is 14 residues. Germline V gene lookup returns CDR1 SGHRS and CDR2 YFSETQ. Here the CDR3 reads CASYPGGGTDTQYF. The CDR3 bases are TGCGCCAGCTATCCCGGGGGTGGCACAGATACGCAGTATTTT.

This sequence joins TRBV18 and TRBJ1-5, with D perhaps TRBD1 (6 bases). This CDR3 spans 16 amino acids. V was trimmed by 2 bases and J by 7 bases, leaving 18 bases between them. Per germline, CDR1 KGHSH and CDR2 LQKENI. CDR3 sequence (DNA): TGTGCCAGCTCACCAAGGTTCCAGGGGATAGGCCAGCCCCAGCATTTT. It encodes CASSPRFQGIGQPQHF.

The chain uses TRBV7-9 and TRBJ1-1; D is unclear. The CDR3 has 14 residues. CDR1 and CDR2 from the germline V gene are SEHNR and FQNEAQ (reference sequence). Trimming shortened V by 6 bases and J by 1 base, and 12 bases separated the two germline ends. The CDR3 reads CASSQGLGNTEAFF. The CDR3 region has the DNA TGTGCCAGCAGTCAAGGCCTAGGGAACACTGAAGCTTTCTTT.

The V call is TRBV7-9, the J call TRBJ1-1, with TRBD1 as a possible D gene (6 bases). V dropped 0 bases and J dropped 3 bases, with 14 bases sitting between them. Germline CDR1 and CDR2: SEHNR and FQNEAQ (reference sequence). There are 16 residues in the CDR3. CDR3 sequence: CASSLAWGRGHTEAFF. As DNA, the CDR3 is TGTGCCAGCAGCTTAGCGTGGGGCAGGGGCCACACTGAAGCTTTCTTT.

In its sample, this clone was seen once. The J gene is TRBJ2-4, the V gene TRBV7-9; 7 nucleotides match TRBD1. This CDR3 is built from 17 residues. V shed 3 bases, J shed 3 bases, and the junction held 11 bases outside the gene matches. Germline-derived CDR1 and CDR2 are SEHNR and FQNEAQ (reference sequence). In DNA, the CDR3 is TGTGCCAGCAGCTTGGGCCCAACAGGGGACGTCAAAAACATTCAGTACTTC. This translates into CASSLGPTGDVKNIQYF.

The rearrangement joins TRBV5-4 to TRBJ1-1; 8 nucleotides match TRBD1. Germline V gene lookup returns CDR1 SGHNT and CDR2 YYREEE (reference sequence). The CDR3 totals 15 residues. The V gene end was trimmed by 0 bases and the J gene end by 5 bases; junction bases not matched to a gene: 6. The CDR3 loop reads CASSLVDRGGTEAFF. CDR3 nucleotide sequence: TGTGCCAGCAGCTTGGTCGACAGGGGAGGGACTGAAGCTTTCTTT.

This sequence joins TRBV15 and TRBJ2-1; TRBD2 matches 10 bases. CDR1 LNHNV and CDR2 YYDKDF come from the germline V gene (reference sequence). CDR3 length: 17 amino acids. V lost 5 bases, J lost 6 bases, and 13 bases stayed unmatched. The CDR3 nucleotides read TGTGCCACCAGCGGAGGGCGGCACCTAGCGGGAGCCAATGAGCAGTTCTTC. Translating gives CATSGGRHLAGANEQFF. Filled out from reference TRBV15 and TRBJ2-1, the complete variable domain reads DAMVIQNPRYQVTQFGKPVTLSCSQTLNHNVMYWYQQKSSQAPKLLFHYYDKDFNNEADTPDNFQSRRPNTSFCFLDIRSPGLGDTAMYLCATSGGRHLAGANEQFFGPGTRLTVL.

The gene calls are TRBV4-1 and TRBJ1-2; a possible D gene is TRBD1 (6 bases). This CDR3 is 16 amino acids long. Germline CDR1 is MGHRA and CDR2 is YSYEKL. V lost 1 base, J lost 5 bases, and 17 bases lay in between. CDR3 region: CASSQGQQGILYGYTF. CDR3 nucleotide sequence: TGCGCCAGCAGCCAAGGACAACAGGGTATTTTGTATGGCTACACCTTC.

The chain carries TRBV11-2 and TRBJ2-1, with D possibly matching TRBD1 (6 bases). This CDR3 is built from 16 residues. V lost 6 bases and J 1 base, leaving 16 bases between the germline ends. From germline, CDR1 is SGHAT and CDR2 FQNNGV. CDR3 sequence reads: CASRLRQALSYNEQFF. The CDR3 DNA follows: TGTGCCAGCAGACTACGACAGGCCCTATCCTACAATGAGCAGTTCTTC.

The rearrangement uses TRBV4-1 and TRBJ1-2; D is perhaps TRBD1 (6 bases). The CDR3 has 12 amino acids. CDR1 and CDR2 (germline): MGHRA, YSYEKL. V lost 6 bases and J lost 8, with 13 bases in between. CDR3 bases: TGCGCCAGCAGAGATACAGGGAAAGGCTACACCTTC. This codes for CASRDTGKGYTF.

CDR3 loop: CASSEGADTINYGYTF. In DNA, the CDR3 is TGTGCCAGCAGTGAAGGGGCCGACACAATAAACTATGGCTACACCTTC. The V and J genes are TRBV6-1 and TRBJ1-2, with unresolved D. Germline V CDR1 and CDR2: MNHNS, SASEGT. This CDR3 is built from 16 residues. Trimming removed 1 base at V and 2 bases at J, with 14 bases between.

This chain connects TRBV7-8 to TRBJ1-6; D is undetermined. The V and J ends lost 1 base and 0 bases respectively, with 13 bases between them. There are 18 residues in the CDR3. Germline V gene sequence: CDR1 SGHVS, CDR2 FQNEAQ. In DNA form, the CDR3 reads TGTGCCAGCAGCTTAGAAGGCGGCGGGAGCTCCTATAATTCACCCCTCCACTTT. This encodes CASSLEGGGSSYNSPLHF.

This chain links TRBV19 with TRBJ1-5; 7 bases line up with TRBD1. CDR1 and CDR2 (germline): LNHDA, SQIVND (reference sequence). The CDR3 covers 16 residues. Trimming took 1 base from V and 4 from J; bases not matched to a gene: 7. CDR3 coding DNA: TGTGCCAGTAGTATAGCTACAGGGGAAGTAAATCAGCCCCAGCATTTT. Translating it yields CASSIATGEVNQPQHF. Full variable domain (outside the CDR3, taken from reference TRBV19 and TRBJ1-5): DGGITQSPKYLFRKEGQNVTLSCEQNLNHDAMYWYRQDPGQGLRLIYYSQIVNDFQKGDIAEGYSVSREKKESFPLTVTSAQKNPTAFYLCASSIATGEVNQPQHFGDGTRLSIL.

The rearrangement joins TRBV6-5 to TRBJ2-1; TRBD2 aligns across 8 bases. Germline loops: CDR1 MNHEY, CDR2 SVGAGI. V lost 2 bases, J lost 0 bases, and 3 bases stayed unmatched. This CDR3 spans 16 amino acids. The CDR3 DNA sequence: TGTGCCAGCAGTTACACTAGCGGACCCTCCTACAATGAGCAGTTCTTC. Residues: CASSYTSGPSYNEQFF.

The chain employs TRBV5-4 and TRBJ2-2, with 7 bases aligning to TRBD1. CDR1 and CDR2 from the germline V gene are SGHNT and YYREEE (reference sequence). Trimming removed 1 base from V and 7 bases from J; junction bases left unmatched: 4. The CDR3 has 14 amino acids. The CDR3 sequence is CASSLQGEGGELFF. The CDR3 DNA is TGTGCCAGCAGCTTGCAGGGGGAAGGCGGGGAGCTGTTTTTT. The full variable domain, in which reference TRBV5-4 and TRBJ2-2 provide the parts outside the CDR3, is ETGVTQSPTHLIKTRGQQVTLRCSSQSGHNTVSWYQQALGQGPQFIFQYYREEENGRGNFPPRFSGLQFPNYSSELNVNALELDDSALYLCASSLQGEGGELFFGEGSRLTVL.

Here the CDR3 DNA reads TGTGCCAGCCTGTCTAGTCTATCTAATGAGCAGTTCTTC. This codes for CASLSSLSNEQFF. This sequence joins TRBV6-5 and TRBJ2-1; D unresolved. The CDR3 contains 13 residues. Trimming pared 8 bases from V and 7 bases from J, leaving 15 bases between. Germline-derived CDR1 and CDR2 are MNHEY and SVGAGI.

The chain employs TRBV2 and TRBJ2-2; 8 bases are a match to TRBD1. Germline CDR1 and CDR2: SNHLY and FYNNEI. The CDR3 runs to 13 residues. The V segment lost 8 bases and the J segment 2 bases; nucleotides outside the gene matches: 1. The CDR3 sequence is CASGQGNTGELFF. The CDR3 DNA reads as TGTGCCAGCGGACAGGGAAACACCGGGGAGCTGTTTTTT. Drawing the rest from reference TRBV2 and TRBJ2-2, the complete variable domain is EPEVTQTPSHQVTQMGQEVILRCVPISNHLYFYWYRQILGQKVEFLVSFYNNEISEKSEIFDDQFSVERPDGSNFTLKIRSTKLEDSAMYFCASGQGNTGELFFGEGSRLTVL.

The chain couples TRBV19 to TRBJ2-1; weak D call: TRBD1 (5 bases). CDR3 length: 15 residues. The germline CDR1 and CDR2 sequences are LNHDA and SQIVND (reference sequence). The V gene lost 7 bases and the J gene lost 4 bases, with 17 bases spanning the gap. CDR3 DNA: TGTGCCAGTACCCTTGGGGCAGCGCCTTACAATGAGCAGTTCTTC. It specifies CASTLGAAPYNEQFF.

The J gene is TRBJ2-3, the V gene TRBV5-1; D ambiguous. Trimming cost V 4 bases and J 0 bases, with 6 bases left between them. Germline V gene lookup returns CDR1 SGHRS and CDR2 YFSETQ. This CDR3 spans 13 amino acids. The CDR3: CASSPSSTDTQYF. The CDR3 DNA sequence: TGCGCCAGCAGCCCGAGTAGCACAGATACGCAGTATTTT. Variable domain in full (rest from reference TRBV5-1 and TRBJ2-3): KAGVTQTPRYLIKTRGQQVTLSCSPISGHRSVSWYQQTPGQGLQFLFEYFSETQRNKGNFPGRFSGRQFSNSRSEMNVSTLELGDSALYLCASSPSSTDTQYFGPGTRLTVL.

CDR3 region: CASSPGGWDSNYGYTF. CDR3 bases: TGTGCCAGCAGCCCAGGGGGCTGGGATTCTAACTATGGCTACACCTTC. The rearrangement joins TRBV11-1 to TRBJ1-2; TRBD1 matches at 8 bases. The germline gives CDR1 SGHAT, CDR2 FQDESV (reference sequence). J lost 0 bases, V lost 5 bases, and 8 bases had no gene match. This CDR3 region has 16 residues.

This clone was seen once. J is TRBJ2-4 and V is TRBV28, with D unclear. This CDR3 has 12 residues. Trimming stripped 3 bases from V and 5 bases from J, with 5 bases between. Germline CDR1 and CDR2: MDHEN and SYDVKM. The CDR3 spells CASSFSENIQYF. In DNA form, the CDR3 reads TGTGCCAGCAGTTTTTCGGAAAACATTCAGTACTTC.